The 18 T cell receptor beta chains below were found in one sample sequenced in a study of blood T cell repertoires in COVID-19. The data were produced by immunoSEQ multiplex PCR, yet TCRdb's version contains in-frame clones alone and is incomplete. This sample has 200,000 to 250,000 clones, with over 65% found just once. The specimen sequenced was PBMCs or T cells enriched from blood (not recorded which). These receptors were taken from a woman between 55 and 75 years old who had recovered from COVID-19.

The chain couples TRBV6-1 to TRBJ1-4, with TRBD1 as a possible D gene (5 bases). The CDR3 is 14 amino acids. Germline V lookup: CDR1 MNHNS, CDR2 SASEGT. V was trimmed by 0 bases and J by 10 bases, leaving 12 bases between them. CDR3 bases: TGTGCCAGCAGTGAAGCGGGGGGGGGACGAAAACTGTTTTTT. It codes for CASSEAGGGRKLFF.

The genes are TRBV7-6 and TRBJ2-1; TRBD2 agrees at 16 bases. This CDR3 comprises 20 residues. Trimming removed 4 bases from V and 6 bases from J; junction bases left unmatched: 15. Germline CDR1 and CDR2: SGHVS and FNYEAQ. For the CDR3, the DNA is TGTGCCAGCAGCTCCACCTTAGGGACTAGCGGGAGGGCCCCGAGCAATGAGCAGTTCTTC. Amino acid sequence: CASSSTLGTSGRAPSNEQFF.

This chain uses TRBV5-5 with TRBJ2-7; perhaps TRBD2 as D (7 bases). CDR1 is SGHKS, CDR2 YYEKEE, per germline (reference sequence). The CDR3 length is 15 residues. V gave up 0 bases and J gave up 2 bases, with 12 bases separating them. Here the CDR3 DNA reads TGTGCCAGCAGCTTGGAAGGGGGAGGGCCCTACGAGCAGTACTTC. Residues: CASSLEGGGPYEQYF. The variable domain in full, with the rest retrieved from reference TRBV5-5 and TRBJ2-7, is DAGVTQSPTHLIKTRGQQVTLRCSPISGHKSVSWYQQVLGQGPQFIFQYYEKEERGRGNFPDRFSARQFPNYSSELNVNALLLGDSALYLCASSLEGGGPYEQYFGPGTRLTVT.

The chain recombines TRBV2 with TRBJ2-5, with TRBD2 matching 9 bases. Germline CDR1 reads SNHLY; CDR2 reads FYNNEI. Losses at the gene ends were 8 bases for V and 9 bases for J; bases not matched to a gene: 7. The CDR3 runs 12 residues. The CDR3 loop reads CASALAGWAQYF. CDR3 nucleotides: TGTGCCAGCGCGCTAGCGGGGTGGGCCCAGTACTTC.

The J gene is TRBJ2-7, the V gene TRBV18; possible D gene TRBD2, 5 bases. V was trimmed by 6 bases and J by 3 bases, leaving 12 bases between them. Germline lookup yields CDR1 KGHSH and CDR2 LQKENI. The CDR3 loop spans 13 amino acids. CDR3 region: CASSLEADYEQYF. DNA for the CDR3: TGTGCCAGCTCTTTAGAAGCGGACTACGAGCAGTACTTC.

CDR3: CASRRGQGTTEAFF. The DNA of the CDR3 is TGTGCCAGCAGGAGAGGACAGGGGACCACTGAAGCTTTCTTT. The chain carries TRBV6-5 and TRBJ1-1; 9 bases map to TRBD1. Germline assignment: CDR1 MNHEY and CDR2 SVGAGI. V trimming: 6 bases; J trimming: 4 bases; junction bases outside the gene matches: 6. CDR3 size: 14 residues.

CDR3: CASSQDRGPYEQYF. CDR3 sequence (DNA): TGTGCCAGCAGCCAAGACAGGGGACCCTACGAGCAGTACTTC. The rearrangement joins TRBV6-5 to TRBJ2-7; TRBD1 matches at 8 bases. CDR3 length: 14 residues. The trim removed 6 bases at V and 2 bases at J, leaving 6 bases unmatched. CDR1 is MNHEY and CDR2 is SVGAGI in the germline V gene.

The chain couples TRBV6-5 to TRBJ1-4; no reliable D call. The V end lost 6 bases, the J end lost 4 bases, and 15 bases lay between the germline ends. The germline V gene has CDR1 MNHEY and CDR2 SVGAGI. The CDR3 has 15 residues. The CDR3: CASRRVVQDNEKLFF. CDR3 sequence (DNA): TGTGCCAGCAGGAGGGTGGTGCAGGATAATGAAAAACTGTTTTTT.

The chain couples TRBV7-9 to TRBJ1-1; D not certain. Germline loops: CDR1 SEHNR, CDR2 FQNEAQ (reference sequence). Between the trimmed V and J ends, which lost 1 base and 4 bases, there was a span of 10 bases. The CDR3 spans 14 residues. For the CDR3, the DNA is TGTGCCAGCAGCTTAGGAGTAGCAACCACTGAAGCTTTCTTT. Amino acid sequence: CASSLGVATTEAFF.

The rearrangement joins TRBV11-3 to TRBJ1-6; D gene ambiguous. Trimming took 1 base from V and 13 from J, leaving 11 bases between them. CDR3 size: 13 residues. The germline V gene has CDR1 SGHNT and CDR2 YENEEA. CDR3 bases: TGTGCCAGCAGCTTAGTTGACGGCGGTCCCCTCCACTTT. This encodes CASSLVDGGPLHF.

V gene TRBV27 combines with J gene TRBJ1-4; D call uncertain. Trimming stripped 3 bases from V and 0 bases from J, with 8 bases between. In germline, CDR1 is MNHEY, CDR2 SMNVEV (reference sequence). The CDR3 consists of 15 residues. The CDR3 DNA sequence: TGTGCCAGCAGTTTCCGTGCGGCAACTAATGAAAAACTGTTTTTT. Encoded protein: CASSFRAATNEKLFF.

This chain links TRBV3-1 (or the pseudogene TRBV3-2) with TRBJ1-2; 8 bases are shared with TRBD1. The junction had 6 bases not matched to a gene; V was cut back by 2 bases and J by 4 bases. There are 15 residues in the CDR3. In germline, CDR1 is LGHDT, CDR2 YNNKEL (reference sequence). This CDR3 is CASSQRGQGAYGYTF. CDR3 coding DNA: TGTGCCAGCAGCCAACGGGGGCAGGGGGCCTATGGCTACACCTTC.

The gene calls are TRBV7-3 and TRBJ2-2; 7 bases match TRBD2. There are 15 residues in the CDR3. V was clipped by 4 bases and J by 0 bases; unmatched bases: 2. Germline values: CDR1 SGHTA, CDR2 FQGTGA. CDR3 DNA sequence: TGTGCCAGCAGCTCTACTAGCGCGAACACCGGGGAGCTGTTTTTT. Translation gives CASSSTSANTGELFF.

The V gene is TRBV27, the J gene TRBJ1-5; D unclear. CDR3 length: 16 residues. The germline V gene encodes CDR1 MNHEY and CDR2 SMNVEV (reference sequence). Trimming pared 8 bases from V and 0 bases from J, leaving 17 bases between. CDR3 sequence (DNA): TGTGCCAGCTATCCTGGGAGGCCAGATAGCAATCAGCCCCAGCATTTT. It codes for CASYPGRPDSNQPQHF.

The chain joins TRBV19 to TRBJ1-1, with TRBD1 matching over 11 bases. Trimming cost V 5 bases and J 4 bases; bases outside gene matches: 3. CDR3 length: 14 amino acids. From germline, CDR1 is LNHDA and CDR2 SQIVND (reference sequence). CDR3 amino acids: CASSGQGAGTEAFF. CDR3 nucleotides: TGTGCCAGTAGTGGACAGGGGGCTGGCACTGAAGCTTTCTTT.

This clone appeared a single time. The chain couples TRBV2 to TRBJ1-5; D is possibly TRBD1 (6 bases). This CDR3 region has 17 residues. Trimming took 3 bases from V and 4 from J, leaving 19 bases between them. Germline-derived CDR1 and CDR2 are SNHLY and FYNNEI. The CDR3 sequence: CASSDLAGQLKNQPQHF. CDR3 coding DNA: TGTGCCAGCAGTGACCTTGCCGGACAGCTAAAGAATCAGCCCCAGCATTTT.

This chain joins TRBV6-5 and TRBJ1-1; a weak D match, TRBD1 (5 bases). V was trimmed by 6 bases and J by 0 bases, leaving 14 bases between them. In germline, CDR1 is MNHEY, CDR2 SVGAGI. The CDR3 consists of 15 residues. This CDR3 is CASRPIGGLNTEAFF. The CDR3 nucleotides read TGTGCCAGCAGACCCATCGGGGGTCTGAACACTGAAGCTTTCTTT.

A few counts support this clone. The rearrangement joins TRBV25-1 to TRBJ1-2, with a tentative D call TRBD1 (6 bases). V was shortened by 4 bases and J by 0 bases, with 18 bases between the two germline ends. The length of the CDR3 is 17 residues. In germline, CDR1 is MGHDK, CDR2 SYGVNS. The CDR3 reads CASSGLNWDKPNYGYTF. The DNA for the CDR3 is TGTGCCAGCAGTGGATTAAACTGGGACAAACCTAACTATGGCTACACCTTC.